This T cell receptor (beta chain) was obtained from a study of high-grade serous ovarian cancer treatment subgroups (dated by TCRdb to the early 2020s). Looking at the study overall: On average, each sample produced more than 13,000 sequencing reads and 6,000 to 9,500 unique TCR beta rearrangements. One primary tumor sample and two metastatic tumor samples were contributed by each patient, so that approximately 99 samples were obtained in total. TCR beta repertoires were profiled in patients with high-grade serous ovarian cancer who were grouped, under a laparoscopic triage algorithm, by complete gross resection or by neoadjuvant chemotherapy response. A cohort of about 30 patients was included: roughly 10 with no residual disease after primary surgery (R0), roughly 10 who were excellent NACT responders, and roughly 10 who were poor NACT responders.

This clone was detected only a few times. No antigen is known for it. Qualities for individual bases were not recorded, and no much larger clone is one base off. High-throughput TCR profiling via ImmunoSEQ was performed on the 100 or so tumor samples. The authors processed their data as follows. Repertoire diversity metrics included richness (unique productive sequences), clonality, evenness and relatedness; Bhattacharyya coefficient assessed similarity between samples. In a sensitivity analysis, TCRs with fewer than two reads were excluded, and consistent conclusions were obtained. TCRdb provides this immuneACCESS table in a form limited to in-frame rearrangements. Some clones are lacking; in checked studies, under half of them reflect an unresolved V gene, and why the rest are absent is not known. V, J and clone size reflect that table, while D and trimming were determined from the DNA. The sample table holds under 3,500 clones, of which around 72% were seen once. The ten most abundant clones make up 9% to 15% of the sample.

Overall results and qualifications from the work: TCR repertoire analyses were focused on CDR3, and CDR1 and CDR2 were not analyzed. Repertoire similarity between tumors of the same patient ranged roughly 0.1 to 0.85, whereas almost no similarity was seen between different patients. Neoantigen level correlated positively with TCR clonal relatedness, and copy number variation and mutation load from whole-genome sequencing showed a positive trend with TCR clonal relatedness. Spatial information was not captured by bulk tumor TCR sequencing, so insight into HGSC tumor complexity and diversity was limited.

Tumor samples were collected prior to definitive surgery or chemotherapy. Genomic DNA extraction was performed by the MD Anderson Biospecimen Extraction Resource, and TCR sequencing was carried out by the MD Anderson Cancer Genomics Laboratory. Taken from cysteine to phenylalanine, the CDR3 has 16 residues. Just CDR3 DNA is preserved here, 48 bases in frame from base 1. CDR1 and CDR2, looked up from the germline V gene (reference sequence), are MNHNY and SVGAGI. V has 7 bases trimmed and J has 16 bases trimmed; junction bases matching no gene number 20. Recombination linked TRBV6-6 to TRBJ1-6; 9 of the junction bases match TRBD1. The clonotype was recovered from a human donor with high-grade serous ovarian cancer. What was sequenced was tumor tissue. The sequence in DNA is TGTGCCAGCAACCCCGGGACAGGGAGGGGAGAGCCGTTTCTCCACTTT. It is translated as CASNPGTGRGEPFLHF.